The 5 T cell receptor beta chains below come from one sample, sequenced in a study of blood T cells in healthy people across ages. Sample-barcoded 5' priming and a J-beta primer mix drove a second PCR of roughly 7 to 11 cycles. Via MiXCR, TCRdb re-called the 5' RACE reads, giving one row per CDR3 protein. The profile covers roughly 800,000 distinct CDR3 sequences, with approximately 25% appearing a single time and around 9.2% taken by the ten largest. These same records also appear under a second study, on T cells of mothers and their children.

Sequencing was done on a sample of blood. These receptors originate from a boy between 10 and 17 years old in good health.

This clonotype occurred a few times. Its ends do not fully match the called genes, so a read error is possible. This chain links TRBV7-9 with TRBJ2-5; 12 bases match TRBD2. Per the germline V gene, CDR1 is SEHNR and CDR2 is FQNEAQ (reference sequence). The CDR3 contains 14 residues. The CDR3 coding sequence is TGTGCCAGCAGGCCGACTAGCGGGAGTTTCGGGGAGTTCTTC. Its protein product is CASRPTSGSFGEFF.

The chain links TRBV11-3 to TRBJ2-1, with a weak D call TRBD2 (6 bases). V lost 6 bases, J lost 5 bases, and 23 bases lay in between. The CDR3 has 17 residues. The V gene's germline CDR1 is SGHNT and CDR2 YENEEA. This CDR3 reads CASRPRRGTPWDNEQFF. In DNA, the CDR3 is TGTGCCAGCAGACCACGTCGGGGGACCCCGTGGGACAATGAGCAGTTCTTC.

There are a few counts of this clonotype. The chain uses TRBV3-1 and TRBJ2-3; 10 bases are a match to TRBD2. This CDR3 is 16 amino acids long. The germline gives CDR1 LGHDT, CDR2 YNNKEL (reference sequence). V trimming: 3 bases; J trimming: 1 base; junction bases outside the gene matches: 4. In DNA, the CDR3 is TGTGCCAGCAGCCATCAAGGGACTAGCGGCACAGATACGCAGTATTTT. Translation: CASSHQGTSGTDTQYF.

The sample holds a few counts of this clonotype. The DNA of the CDR3 is TGTGCCAGCAGCCTTCTAGCGGGGGGGCTGTTCGATGAGCAGTTCTTC. Residues: CASSLLAGGLFDEQFF. The chain carries TRBV3-1 and TRBJ2-1, with 12 nucleotides matching TRBD2. This CDR3 is 16 amino acids long. Germline trimming cut 4 bases from V and 8 bases from J; bases unmatched to any gene: 9. Germline V gene sequence: CDR1 LGHDT, CDR2 YNNKEL (reference sequence).

This clonotype came up a few times. This chain joins TRBV24-1 and TRBJ2-1; the match to TRBD1 covers 10 bases. Judging by the DNA end, TRBJ2-5 fits better; the J call may be wrong. Germline V gene sequence: CDR1 KGHDR, CDR2 SFDVKD. The CDR3 runs to 16 residues. The CDR3 reads CATSEPGQGTSGTQYF. The CDR3 nucleotides read TGTGCCACCAGCGAACCGGGACAGGGGACTTCAGGGACCCAGTACTTC.